This entry lists 27 T cell receptor beta chains sequenced from one sample in a study of PD-1 blockade in classical Hodgkin lymphoma. Assay used: immunoSEQ multiplex PCR; TCRdb lists only in-frame clones, some missing. The data hold approximately 52,000 clones, with around 75% observed a single time. All patients relapsed after autologous stem cell transplantation, and brentuximab vedotin exposure varied. The material sequenced was peripheral blood mononuclear cells (PBMCs), taken before the second cycle of nivolumab. The source of these receptors is a human donor with classical Hodgkin lymphoma.

The J gene is TRBJ1-1, the V gene TRBV18; D is ambiguous. V was clipped by 1 base and J by 3 bases, with 18 bases between them. The CDR3 contains 17 residues. Germline CDR1 reads KGHSH; CDR2 reads LQKENI. As DNA, the CDR3 is TGTGCCAGCTCACCACTTCCTACCGGGCGGGCGGACACTGAAGCTTTCTTT. It codes for CASSPLPTGRADTEAFF.

The gene calls are TRBV5-6 and TRBJ2-3; 7 bases line up with TRBD1. CDR1 SGHDT and CDR2 YYEEEE come from the germline V gene. The V and J ends lost 4 bases and 0 bases, in that order; junction bases with no gene match: 8. CDR3 length: 16 amino acids. CDR3 in DNA: TGTGCCAGCAGCATCTACAGGGGCCCTAGCACAGATACGCAGTATTTT. Its translation: CASSIYRGPSTDTQYF.

J is TRBJ1-4 and V is TRBV10-3; D ambiguous. The CDR3 runs 13 residues. Trimming pared 6 bases from V and 1 base from J, leaving 6 bases between. CDR1 and CDR2 from the germline V gene are ENHRY and SYGVKD. This chain's CDR3 is CAIRSLTNEKLFF. The CDR3 nucleotides read TGTGCCATCAGGAGTCTAACTAATGAAAAACTGTTTTTT.

As regards this clone: This sample also contains other DNA sequences that code for the same CDR3. The rearrangement links TRBV30 to TRBJ2-6, with TRBD2 as a possible D gene (5 bases). The CDR3 sequence is 15 residues long. Trimming took 0 bases from V and 0 from J, leaving 6 bases between them. From germline, CDR1 is GTSNPN and CDR2 SVGIG (reference sequence). The CDR3 protein is CAWSVLVSGANVLTF. The CDR3 DNA reads TGTGCCTGGAGTGTACTAGTCTCTGGGGCCAACGTCCTGACTTTC.

The V call is TRBV28, the J call TRBJ2-7; 7 nucleotides agree with TRBD2. Unmatched junction bases numbered 11, after V lost 6 bases and J lost 0 bases. The CDR3 sequence is 16 residues long. Germline V CDR1 and CDR2: MDHEN, SYDVKM. The DNA for the CDR3 is TGTGCCAGCAGCCCCCATCCGGGGGGTGGCTCCTACGAGCAGTACTTC. Translation gives CASSPHPGGGSYEQYF.

This chain joins TRBV19 and TRBJ1-1; a weak D match, TRBD1 (5 bases). CDR3 length: 14 amino acids. Trimming shortened V by 7 bases and J by 5 bases, and 17 bases separated the two germline ends. Germline CDR1 and CDR2: LNHDA and SQIVND (reference sequence). CDR3 amino acids: CASTPGRLGTEAFF. The CDR3 bases are TGTGCCAGTACTCCGGGACGCCTGGGGACTGAAGCTTTCTTT.

This chain joins TRBV6-6 and TRBJ1-5, with 9 positions matching TRBD1. CDR1 is MNHNY, CDR2 SVGAGI, per germline (reference sequence). Trimming at V came to 5 bases and at J to 0 bases, leaving 5 bases not matched to a gene. CDR3 length: 16 residues. DNA of the CDR3: TGTGCCAGCAGTACCGGGACAGGGTTTAGCAATCAGCCCCAGCATTTT. As protein: CASSTGTGFSNQPQHF.

The genes are TRBV7-6 and TRBJ1-1; D gene unclear. The CDR3 loop spans 15 amino acids. Per the germline V gene, CDR1 is SGHVS and CDR2 is FNYEAQ. The ends were cut back, 5 bases at V and 0 bases at J, with 13 bases in the middle. Here the CDR3 reads CASSPTGVLNTEAFF. CDR3 DNA: TGTGCCAGCAGCCCGACGGGAGTTCTGAACACTGAAGCTTTCTTT.

This clone appeared a few times. One junction end does not reproduce the germline sequence, and a read error may be involved. V is TRBV28 and J is TRBJ2-7, with TRBD1 matching over 9 bases. CDR1 is MDHEN, CDR2 SYDVKM, per germline. This CDR3 has 18 amino acids. The DNA for the CDR3 is TGTGCCAGCAGCCAACAGGGGGCGGAAGATGCCTACGAGCGGTTTAGGTCCTTC. It encodes CASSQQGAEDAYERFRSF.

The V call is TRBV28, the J call TRBJ2-7; no clear D gene. V lost 6 bases, J lost 0 bases, and 12 bases lay in between. The CDR3 runs 14 residues. The germline V gene encodes CDR1 MDHEN and CDR2 SYDVKM. CDR3 DNA: TGTGCCAGCAGATCCCCGGCGGACTCCTACGAGCAGTACTTC. Protein: CASRSPADSYEQYF. The full variable domain, with the rest looked up from reference TRBV28 and TRBJ2-7, is DVKVTQSSRYLVKRTGEKVFLECVQDMDHENMFWYRQDPGLGLRLIYFSYDVKMKEKGDIPEGYSVSREKKERFSLILESASTNQTSMYLCASRSPADSYEQYFGPGTRLTVT.

The chain is built from TRBV6-6 and TRBJ2-7, with 8 bases lining up with TRBD2. The CDR3 covers 15 residues. Looked up from germline, CDR1 is MNHNY and CDR2 is SVGAGI (reference sequence). With 6 bases clipped from V and 6 bases from J, the junction kept 13 bases outside the gene matches. Here the CDR3 DNA reads TGTGCCAGCAGAATTCGGGTGGGACTAGAGGGCGAGCAGTACTTC. Translating gives CASRIRVGLEGEQYF.

The CDR3 region has the DNA TGTGCCAGCAGTTGGGGCCTTCCTACAGGGGCAGGGGCCAACGTCCTGACTTTC. Amino acid sequence: CASSWGLPTGAGANVLTF. The chain links TRBV28 to TRBJ2-6; 7 nucleotides align to TRBD1. V lost 4 bases, J lost 4 bases, and 13 bases stayed unmatched. Germline V gene sequence: CDR1 MDHEN, CDR2 SYDVKM. The length of the CDR3 is 18 residues.

The rearrangement joins TRBV6-5 to TRBJ2-1, with a tentative D call TRBD2 (6 bases). Trimming cost V 4 bases and J 6 bases, with 10 bases left between them. Germline values: CDR1 MNHEY, CDR2 SVGAGI. CDR3 size: 13 residues. CDR3 protein: CASSSPGLNEQFF. In nucleotides, the CDR3 is TGTGCCAGCAGTTCTCCGGGACTCAATGAGCAGTTCTTC.

The chain carries TRBV7-9 and TRBJ2-2; 11 positions match TRBD1. This CDR3 comprises 15 residues. J was trimmed by 6 bases and V by 5 bases; bases with no gene match: 5. Looked up from germline, CDR1 is SEHNR and CDR2 is FQNEAQ (reference sequence). CDR3 nucleotide sequence: TGTGCCAGCAGCCTCGGACAGGGGGCGTCCGGGGAGCTGTTTTTT. Protein product: CASSLGQGASGELFF.

This clone has just a few counts. V and J are TRBV6-1 and TRBJ2-3; no definite D call. Germline V gene data show CDR1 as MNHNS and CDR2 as SASEGT. This CDR3 spans 12 amino acids. Trimming took off 7 bases at V and 4 bases at J, with 9 bases between the two ends. The CDR3 DNA is TGTGCCAGCATGGCCTTGGCAGATACGCAGTATTTT. Translated: CASMALADTQYF.

V gene TRBV5-6 combines with J gene TRBJ1-5; D is possibly TRBD1 (5 bases). Trimming took 1 base from V and 1 from J, leaving 9 bases between them. CDR3 length: 15 amino acids. Germline lookup yields CDR1 SGHDT and CDR2 YYEEEE. CDR3 coding DNA: TGTGCCAGCAGCTTGACAAGGGACAGCAATCAGCCCCAGCATTTT. Its translation is CASSLTRDSNQPQHF.

The chain uses TRBV7-9 and TRBJ2-5; no definite D call. The germline V gene encodes CDR1 SEHNR and CDR2 FQNEAQ (reference sequence). Trimming stripped 3 bases from V and 3 bases from J, with 11 bases between. The CDR3 spans 14 residues. The CDR3: CASSFFSLEETQYF. CDR3 sequence (DNA): TGTGCCAGCAGCTTCTTTAGCCTAGAAGAGACCCAGTACTTC. Variable domain in full (rest from reference TRBV7-9 and TRBJ2-5): DTGVSQNPRHKITKRGQNVTFRCDPISEHNRLYWYRQTLGQGPEFLTYFQNEAQLEKSRLLSDRFSAERPKGSFSTLEIQRTEQGDSAMYLCASSFFSLEETQYFGPGTRLLVL.

J is TRBJ1-4 and V is TRBV7-9; D uncertain. CDR3 length: 12 amino acids. CDR1 is SEHNR and CDR2 is FQNEAQ in the germline V gene (reference sequence). V lost 5 bases and J 6 bases, leaving 7 bases between the germline ends. CDR3 protein: CASSAQDEKLFF. DNA for the CDR3: TGTGCCAGCAGCGCCCAAGATGAAAAACTGTTTTTT.

The chain recombines TRBV7-9 with TRBJ1-1; 7 nucleotides line up with TRBD1. V was pared by 3 bases and J by 9 bases, with 4 bases of the junction left unmatched. CDR3 length: 12 residues. CDR1 and CDR2 (germline): SEHNR, FQNEAQ (reference sequence). The CDR3 coding sequence is TGTGCCAGCAGCTTCCAGGGGGAGAAAGCTTTCTTT. Encoded protein: CASSFQGEKAFF.

The chain couples TRBV6-6 to TRBJ2-5; D possibly corresponds to TRBD2 (6 bases). The germline V gene has CDR1 MNHNY and CDR2 SVGAGI (reference sequence). CDR3 size: 13 residues. V shed 7 bases and J shed 4 bases, with 13 bases lying between them. In nucleotides, the CDR3 is TGTGCCAGCATGGTTCGGGAGATAGAGACCCAGTACTTC. This gives the protein CASMVREIETQYF.

V is TRBV7-9 and J is TRBJ2-3; 9 bases align to TRBD2. The CDR3 is made up of 16 amino acids. Trimming cost V 3 bases and J 4 bases; bases outside gene matches: 8. CDR1 SEHNR and CDR2 FQNEAQ come from the germline V gene (reference sequence). The CDR3 nucleotides are TGTGCCAGCAGCTTGAATAGCGGGAGTGTCGCAGATACGCAGTATTTT. It codes for CASSLNSGSVADTQYF.

This clone turned up a few times. In DNA, the CDR3 is TGTGCCAGCAGTGAAGGCAGGGGGCGGGAACAGCCCCAGCATTTT. This sequence encodes CASSEGRGREQPQHF. V is TRBV6-1 and J is TRBJ1-5; 8 bases align to TRBD1. V lost 1 base and J lost 7; bases outside the gene matches: 6. The CDR3 runs 15 residues. The germline V gene encodes CDR1 MNHNS and CDR2 SASEGT.

This sequence joins TRBV11-2 and TRBJ2-4; D ambiguous. V was cut by 6 bases and J by 0 bases, with 9 bases left in between. Germline CDR1 reads SGHAT; CDR2 reads FQNNGV. The CDR3 covers 14 residues. CDR3 DNA sequence: TGTGCCAGCAGTCTGGAGTTAGCCAAAAACATTCAGTACTTC. Translation: CASSLELAKNIQYF. Full variable domain (missing parts from reference TRBV11-2 and TRBJ2-4): EAGVAQSPRYKIIEKRQSVAFWCNPISGHATLYWYQQILGQGPKLLIQFQNNGVVDDSQLPKDRFSAERLKGVDSTLKIQPAKLEDSAVYLCASSLELAKNIQYFGAGTRLSVL.

This clone has only one observation. The chain links TRBV6-5 to TRBJ2-7; perhaps D is TRBD1 or TRBD2 (5 bases each). Trimming cost V 5 bases and J 7 bases, with 9 bases left between them. From germline, CDR1 is MNHEY and CDR2 SVGAGI. This CDR3 spans 11 amino acids. The CDR3 reads CASSARGEQYF. The CDR3 bases are TGTGCCAGCAGTGCGAGGGGTGAGCAGTACTTC.

The chain has TRBV5-1 and TRBJ1-1, with a possible D match to TRBD1 (6 bases). This CDR3 comprises 13 residues. Germline lookup yields CDR1 SGHRS and CDR2 YFSETQ. Trimming shortened V by 4 bases and J by 1 base, and 8 bases separated the two germline ends. CDR3 sequence: CASSVQGNTEAFF. The CDR3 nucleotides are TGCGCCAGCAGCGTACAGGGGAACACTGAAGCTTTCTTT.

The rearrangement joins TRBV5-1 to TRBJ2-4; D ambiguous. This CDR3 comprises 14 residues. Germline-derived CDR1 and CDR2 are SGHRS and YFSETQ. The V and J ends lost 8 bases and 6 bases respectively, with 18 bases between them. CDR3 DNA sequence: TGCGCCAGTTCCAGAGACCAGTCAGGAAACATTCAGTACTTC. This sequence encodes CASSRDQSGNIQYF.

This clone was observed a single time. The chain is built from TRBV6-1 and TRBJ2-2; D might be TRBD2 (6 bases). The CDR3 has 13 amino acids. The V and J ends lost 2 bases and 7 bases respectively, with 8 bases between them. Germline V lookup: CDR1 MNHNS, CDR2 SASEGT. CDR3 amino acids: CASSEMGGGELFF. CDR3 nucleotide sequence: TGTGCCAGCAGTGAAATGGGGGGCGGGGAGCTGTTTTTT.